This T cell receptor (beta chain) was sequenced for a study of shared clonotypes between healthy human individuals. TCRdb keeps only in-frame clones here, not all; method: immunoSEQ multiplex PCR. In the table there are around 2.3 million clones, nearly 97% of which are singletons. Germline CDR1 reads SGHTA; CDR2 reads FQGNSA. There are 14 residues in the CDR3. Trimming left V 1 base short and J 6 bases short, with 12 bases between. As concerns this clone: Its antigen remains unidentified.

Study findings and constraints: Naive subsets usually exceeded memory subsets in estimated richness. Naive CD4 clonotypes overlapped across a few donors at approximately 5.3%. Clonotypes shared by all four sorted-subset donors had higher generation probabilities than non-shared clonotypes.

This receptor was obtained from a young man in good health. The chain joins TRBV7-2 to TRBJ1-2; possibly TRBD1 for D (5 bases). Sequencing was performed on naive CD4+ T cells sorted from blood. Noted subset: CD45RA+ positively selected. CDR3 in amino acids: CASSLGGSWDGYTF. The CDR3 DNA is TGTGCCAGCAGCTTAGGGGGGTCTTGGGATGGCTACACCTTC.